This T cell receptor beta chain was sequenced during a study of blood T cell repertoires in COVID-19. Per germline, CDR1 LNHNV and CDR2 YYDKDF (reference sequence). With 3 bases clipped from V and 4 bases from J, the junction kept 9 bases outside the gene matches. This CDR3 is built from 17 residues. This table comes from immunoSEQ multiplex PCR, and its TCRdb copy is limited to in-frame clones, with some not included. The sample includes about 120,000 clones, about 88% seen only once; the top ten take more than 0.9%. This clonotype originated in a woman of 80 years or more with acute or convalescent COVID-19. The sequenced sample was peripheral blood. The gene calls are TRBV15 and TRBJ1-5; 10 bases are shared with TRBD1. CDR3 nucleotides: TGTGCCACCAGCAGGTACCCGGGACAGGGGACGAATCAGCCCCAGCATTTT. Amino acid sequence: CATSRYPGQGTNQPQHF.